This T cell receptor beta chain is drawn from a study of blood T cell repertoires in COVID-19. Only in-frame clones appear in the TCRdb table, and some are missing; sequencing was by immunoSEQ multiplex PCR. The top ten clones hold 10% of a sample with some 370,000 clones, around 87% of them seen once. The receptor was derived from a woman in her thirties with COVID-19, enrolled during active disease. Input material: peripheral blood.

The chain's CDR3 is CASSERGDRGKLGHQPQHF. The CDR3, as DNA: TGTGCCAGCAGTGAACGAGGTGACAGGGGTAAATTAGGTCATCAGCCCCAGCATTTT. The rearrangement uses TRBV6-4 and TRBJ1-5, with 8 bases that match TRBD1. CDR1 and CDR2 from the germline V gene are MRHNA and SNTAGT. The CDR3 loop spans 19 amino acids. Trimming at V came to 3 bases and at J to 5 bases, leaving 18 bases not matched to a gene.